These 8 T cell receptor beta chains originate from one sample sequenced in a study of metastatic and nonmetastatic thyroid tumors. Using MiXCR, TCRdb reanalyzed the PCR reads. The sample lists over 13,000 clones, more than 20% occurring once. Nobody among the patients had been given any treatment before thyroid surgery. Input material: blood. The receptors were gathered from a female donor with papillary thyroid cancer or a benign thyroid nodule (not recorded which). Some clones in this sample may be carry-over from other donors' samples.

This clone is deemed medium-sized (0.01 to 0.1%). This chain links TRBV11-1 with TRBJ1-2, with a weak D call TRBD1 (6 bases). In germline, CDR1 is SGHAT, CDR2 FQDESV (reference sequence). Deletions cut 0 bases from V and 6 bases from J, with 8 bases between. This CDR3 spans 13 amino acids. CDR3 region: CASSLAHRDGYTF. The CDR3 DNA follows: TGTGCCAGCAGCTTAGCGCACAGGGATGGCTACACCTTC.

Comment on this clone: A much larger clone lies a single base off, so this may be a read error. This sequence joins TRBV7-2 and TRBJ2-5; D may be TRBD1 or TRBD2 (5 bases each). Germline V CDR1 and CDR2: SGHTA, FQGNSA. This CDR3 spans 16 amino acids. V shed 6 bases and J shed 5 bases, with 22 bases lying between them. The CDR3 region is CASRLLPRREGETQYF. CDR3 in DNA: TGTGCCAGCAGACTTCTCCCGAGAAGAGAGGGGGAGACCCAGTACTTC.

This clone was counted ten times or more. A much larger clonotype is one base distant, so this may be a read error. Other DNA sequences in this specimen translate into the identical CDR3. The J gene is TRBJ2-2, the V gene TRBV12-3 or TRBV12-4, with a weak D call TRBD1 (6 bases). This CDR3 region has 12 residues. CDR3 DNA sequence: TGTGCCAGCACGCCCCAAGCAGGGGAGTTGTTTTTT. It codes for CASTPQAGELFF.

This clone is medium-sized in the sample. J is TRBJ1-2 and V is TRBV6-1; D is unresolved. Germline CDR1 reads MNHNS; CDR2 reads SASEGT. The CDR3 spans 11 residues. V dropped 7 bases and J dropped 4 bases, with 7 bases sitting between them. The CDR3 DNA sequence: TGTGCCAGCACACAGTCCTATGGCTACACCTTC. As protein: CASTQSYGYTF.

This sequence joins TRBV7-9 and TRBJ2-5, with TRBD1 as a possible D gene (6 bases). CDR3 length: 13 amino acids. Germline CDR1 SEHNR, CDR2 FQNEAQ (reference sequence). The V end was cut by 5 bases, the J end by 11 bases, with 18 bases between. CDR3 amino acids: CASSPRTEEKQYF. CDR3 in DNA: TGTGCCAGCAGCCCTAGGACAGAAGAGAAACAGTACTTC.

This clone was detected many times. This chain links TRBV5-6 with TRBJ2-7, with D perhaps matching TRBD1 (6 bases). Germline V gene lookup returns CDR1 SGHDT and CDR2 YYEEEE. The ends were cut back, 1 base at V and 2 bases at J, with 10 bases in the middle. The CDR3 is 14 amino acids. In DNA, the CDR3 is TGTGCCAGCAGCTTGACAGGGTACCCCTACGAGCAGTACTTC. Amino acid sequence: CASSLTGYPYEQYF.

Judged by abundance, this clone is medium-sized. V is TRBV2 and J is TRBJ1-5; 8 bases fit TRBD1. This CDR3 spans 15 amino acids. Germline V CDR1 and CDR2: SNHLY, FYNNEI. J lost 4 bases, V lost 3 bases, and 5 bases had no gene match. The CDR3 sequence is CASSDWDRKNQPQHF. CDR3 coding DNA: TGTGCCAGCAGTGACTGGGACAGGAAGAATCAGCCCCAGCATTTT. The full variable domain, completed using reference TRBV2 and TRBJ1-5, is EPEVTQTPSHQVTQMGQEVILRCVPISNHLYFYWYRQILGQKVEFLVSFYNNEISEKSEIFDDQFSVERPDGSNFTLKIRSTKLEDSAMYFCASSDWDRKNQPQHFGDGTRLSIL.

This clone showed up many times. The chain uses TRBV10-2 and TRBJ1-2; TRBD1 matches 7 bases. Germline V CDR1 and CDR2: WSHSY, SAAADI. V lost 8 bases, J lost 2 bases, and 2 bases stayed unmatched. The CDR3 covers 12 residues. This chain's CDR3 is CASGTENYGYTF. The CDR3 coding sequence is TGCGCCAGCGGGACAGAAAACTATGGCTACACCTTC.